This record concerns one TCR beta chain sequence. The antigen this receptor binds is unknown. Qualities for individual bases were not recorded, and no much larger clone is one base off. This sample stems from a study of T cell repertoires in cytomegalovirus infection (dated by TCRdb to about 2019). At the level of the whole study: Donor HLA type was relevant to the analysis, as public TCR beta signatures indicated carriage of CMV infection together with the matching HLA type.

Trimming costs V 5 bases and J 5 bases, and their ends lie 10 bases apart. In the germline V gene, CDR1 corresponds to MDHEN and CDR2 to SYDVKM. The CDR3 runs 12 amino acids, cysteine and phenylalanine included. Just the 36-base CDR3 DNA is kept, in frame starting at base 1. Sequencing was carried out with an Illumina HiSeq 1500. TCRdb took the public reads, trimmed them with fastp at Q25, ran MiXCR for clone calling and kept in-frame beta chains. One record per CDR3 amino acid sequence lists the most common genes and DNA. The sample table lists around 300,000 distinct CDR3 sequences, 25% of them with a count of one. The ten largest clonotypes hold approximately 14% of the sample. Results the study describes overall, beyond this receptor: Cumulative frequency of public TCR beta family members discriminated carriers of CMV infection plus the relevant HLA type in this cohort and an independent roughly 330-donor cohort. In the ex vivo response, HLA-C-restricted CMV-specific TCR beta clonotypes were dominant, and in two of eight donors the single most frequent clonotype came from this HLA-C-restricted group.

Specimen: PBMCs. The rearrangement combines TRBV28 with TRBJ2-7; the D gene remains uncertain. The sequence was obtained from a human donor in good health (CMV status not recorded). Some clones in this sample may be carry-over from other donors' samples. For the CDR3, the sequence is CASSPNKDEQYF. The DNA sequence reads TGTGCCAGCAGTCCAAACAAGGACGAGCAGTACTTC.